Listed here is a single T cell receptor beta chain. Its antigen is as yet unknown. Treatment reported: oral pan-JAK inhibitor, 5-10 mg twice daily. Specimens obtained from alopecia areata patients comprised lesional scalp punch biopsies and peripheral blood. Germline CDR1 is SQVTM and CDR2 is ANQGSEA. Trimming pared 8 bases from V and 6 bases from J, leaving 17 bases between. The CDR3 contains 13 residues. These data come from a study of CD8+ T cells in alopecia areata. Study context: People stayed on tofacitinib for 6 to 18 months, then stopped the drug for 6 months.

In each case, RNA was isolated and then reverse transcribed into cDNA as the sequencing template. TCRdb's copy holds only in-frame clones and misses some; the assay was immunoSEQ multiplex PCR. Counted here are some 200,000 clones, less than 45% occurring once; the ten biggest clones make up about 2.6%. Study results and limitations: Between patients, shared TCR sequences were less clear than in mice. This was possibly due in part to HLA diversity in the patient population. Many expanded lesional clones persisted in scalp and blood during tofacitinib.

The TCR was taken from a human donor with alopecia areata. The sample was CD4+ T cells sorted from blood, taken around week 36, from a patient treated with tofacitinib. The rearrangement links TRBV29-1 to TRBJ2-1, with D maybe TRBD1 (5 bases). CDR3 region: CSFRLQGSNEQFF. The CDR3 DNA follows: TGCAGCTTCCGTCTCCAGGGAAGCAATGAGCAGTTCTTC.